This is a list of T cell receptor beta chains from one sample in a study of blood T cell repertoires in COVID-19. Profiled with immunoSEQ multiplex PCR; TCRdb holds only in-frame clones, not every one. Among approximately 350,000 clones listed, approximately 88% were seen once. Material for sequencing was peripheral blood. These receptors originate from a middle-aged man with acute or convalescent COVID-19. Each CDR3 is given with its conserved first and last residue. Rows give clone size only sometimes, using once, few, many, or a class for an expanded clone.

j_call: TRBJ1-1; clone_size: once; v_call: TRBV28; cdr3_aa: CASSPETGMNTEAFF
j_call: TRBJ1-6; clone_size: many; v_call: TRBV19; cdr3_aa: CASMRRAPASYNSPLHF
j_call: TRBJ1-1; clone_size: .; v_call: TRBV29-1; cdr3_aa: CSARDRLGYRGAFF
j_call: TRBJ2-7; clone_size: .; v_call: TRBV19; cdr3_aa: CASSSGRGEYEQYF
j_call: TRBJ1-1; clone_size: .; v_call: TRBV19; cdr3_aa: CASFSRRGKNTEAFF
j_call: TRBJ2-2; clone_size: .; v_call: TRBV2; cdr3_aa: CASIPGYTGELFF
j_call: TRBJ2-1; clone_size: .; v_call: TRBV7-3; cdr3_aa: CASSIRGLAGFDEQFF
j_call: TRBJ2-2; clone_size: .; v_call: TRBV27; cdr3_aa: CASSTQDTNTGELFF
j_call: TRBJ1-1; clone_size: .; v_call: TRBV4-2; cdr3_aa: CASSQTGYTAEAFF
j_call: TRBJ1-2; clone_size: .; v_call: TRBV4-2; cdr3_aa: CASSQQLTGGLGGYTF
j_call: TRBJ2-4; clone_size: .; v_call: TRBV15; cdr3_aa: CATSTETSGRDIQYF
j_call: TRBJ1-3; clone_size: .; v_call: TRBV18; cdr3_aa: CASSPFTGGLGNTIYF
j_call: TRBJ2-2; clone_size: few; v_call: TRBV4-1; cdr3_aa: CASSLLFTGELFF
j_call: TRBJ1-1; clone_size: .; v_call: TRBV9; cdr3_aa: CASSPSQGLVDTEAFF
j_call: TRBJ2-2; clone_size: .; v_call: TRBV30; cdr3_aa: CAWSTPGTGDTGELFF
j_call: TRBJ1-4; clone_size: .; v_call: TRBV6-2/TRBV6-3; cdr3_aa: CASSPRESIGEKLFF
j_call: TRBJ2-1; clone_size: .; v_call: TRBV2; cdr3_aa: CARGFRTSGTNEQFF
j_call: TRBJ1-5; clone_size: few; v_call: TRBV6-1; cdr3_aa: CASSEAVESQPQHF
j_call: TRBJ1-6; clone_size: .; v_call: TRBV10-3; cdr3_aa: CAISEGLGAPLHF
j_call: TRBJ1-2; clone_size: .; v_call: TRBV29-1; cdr3_aa: CSVVGGEGYGYTF
j_call: TRBJ1-2; clone_size: .; v_call: TRBV28; cdr3_aa: CASSLKGSGYGYTF
j_call: TRBJ1-2; clone_size: .; v_call: TRBV27; cdr3_aa: CASSYDRGFNYGYTF
j_call: TRBJ2-7; clone_size: .; v_call: TRBV30; cdr3_aa: CAWSVVGQGYYEQYF
j_call: TRBJ1-1; clone_size: .; v_call: TRBV5-1; cdr3_aa: CASSLGQQGPRNTEAFF
j_call: TRBJ1-2; clone_size: .; v_call: TRBV7-2; cdr3_aa: CASSHPGEGAPHGGYTF
j_call: TRBJ1-5; clone_size: .; v_call: TRBV18; cdr3_aa: CASSEGYSNQPQHF
j_call: TRBJ2-1; clone_size: .; v_call: TRBV7-9; cdr3_aa: CASSSPPRGNEQFF
j_call: TRBJ1-1; clone_size: once; v_call: TRBV28; cdr3_aa: CASSRGVTEAFF
j_call: TRBJ1-3; clone_size: .; v_call: TRBV6-5; cdr3_aa: CASSERGKGNTIYF
j_call: TRBJ1-5; clone_size: .; v_call: TRBV4-3; cdr3_aa: CASSQDLRNQPQHF
j_call: TRBJ2-1; clone_size: .; v_call: TRBV3-1/TRBV3-2; cdr3_aa: CASSPMGHLADNEQFF
j_call: TRBJ2-5; clone_size: .; v_call: TRBV19; cdr3_aa: CASSEIAGGQETQYF
j_call: TRBJ2-1; clone_size: .; v_call: TRBV11-2; cdr3_aa: CASSSDRGSYNEQFF
j_call: TRBJ1-6; clone_size: .; v_call: TRBV13; cdr3_aa: CASSYTGGTSPLHF
j_call: TRBJ2-1; clone_size: .; v_call: TRBV14; cdr3_aa: CASSQFRNEQFF
j_call: TRBJ1-5; clone_size: .; v_call: TRBV12-2; cdr3_aa: CASRFRRKGQGDQPQHF
j_call: TRBJ2-3; clone_size: .; v_call: TRBV5-4; cdr3_aa: CASSLVTGFTDTQYF
j_call: TRBJ2-3; clone_size: .; v_call: TRBV7-9; cdr3_aa: CASSLGGLVTDTQYF
j_call: TRBJ2-7; clone_size: .; v_call: TRBV28; cdr3_aa: CASKLRDRVNEQYF
j_call: TRBJ2-7; clone_size: .; v_call: TRBV7-8; cdr3_aa: CASNEPGGGGEQYF
j_call: TRBJ1-5; clone_size: .; v_call: TRBV19; cdr3_aa: CASSVQGAQPQHF
j_call: TRBJ2-7; clone_size: few; v_call: TRBV7-9; cdr3_aa: CASSSKTANPYEQYF
j_call: TRBJ2-7; clone_size: once; v_call: TRBV27; cdr3_aa: CASSLNPDYYEQYF
j_call: TRBJ1-3; clone_size: .; v_call: TRBV2; cdr3_aa: CASSTGTYTGNTIYF
j_call: TRBJ2-4; clone_size: .; v_call: TRBV7-9; cdr3_aa: CASSLGQFLAKNIQYF
j_call: TRBJ1-4; clone_size: .; v_call: TRBV2; cdr3_aa: CASSEPGSIGGNEKLFF
j_call: TRBJ1-4; clone_size: once; v_call: TRBV28; cdr3_aa: CASSPPGQGYEKLFF
j_call: TRBJ1-1; clone_size: .; v_call: TRBV27; cdr3_aa: CASSGQPGTEAFF
j_call: TRBJ1-2; clone_size: few; v_call: TRBV4-1; cdr3_aa: CASSQDNSYGYTF
j_call: TRBJ1-1; clone_size: .; v_call: TRBV12-3/TRBV12-4; cdr3_aa: CASRTTGTSEAFF
j_call: TRBJ2-3; clone_size: .; v_call: TRBV4-2; cdr3_aa: CASSLYRDSNTDTQYF
j_call: TRBJ1-4; clone_size: .; v_call: TRBV7-2; cdr3_aa: CASSLAANEKLFF
j_call: TRBJ2-1; clone_size: few; v_call: TRBV19; cdr3_aa: CASSIVTSGVILNEQFF
j_call: TRBJ2-3; clone_size: .; v_call: TRBV24-1; cdr3_aa: CATSDSTSGGTTDTQYF
j_call: TRBJ1-3; clone_size: once; v_call: TRBV28; cdr3_aa: CASWAGQGTGNTIYF
j_call: TRBJ2-2; clone_size: .; v_call: TRBV18; cdr3_aa: CASSHGTGGTGELFF
j_call: TRBJ2-1; clone_size: .; v_call: TRBV24-1; cdr3_aa: CATSGDNYNEQFF
j_call: TRBJ1-3; clone_size: .; v_call: TRBV11-2; cdr3_aa: CASSLDGQGWVTIYF
j_call: TRBJ2-7; clone_size: .; v_call: TRBV14; cdr3_aa: CASSPGGYEQYF
j_call: TRBJ1-2; clone_size: few; v_call: TRBV6-6; cdr3_aa: CASSYGLADDYGYTF